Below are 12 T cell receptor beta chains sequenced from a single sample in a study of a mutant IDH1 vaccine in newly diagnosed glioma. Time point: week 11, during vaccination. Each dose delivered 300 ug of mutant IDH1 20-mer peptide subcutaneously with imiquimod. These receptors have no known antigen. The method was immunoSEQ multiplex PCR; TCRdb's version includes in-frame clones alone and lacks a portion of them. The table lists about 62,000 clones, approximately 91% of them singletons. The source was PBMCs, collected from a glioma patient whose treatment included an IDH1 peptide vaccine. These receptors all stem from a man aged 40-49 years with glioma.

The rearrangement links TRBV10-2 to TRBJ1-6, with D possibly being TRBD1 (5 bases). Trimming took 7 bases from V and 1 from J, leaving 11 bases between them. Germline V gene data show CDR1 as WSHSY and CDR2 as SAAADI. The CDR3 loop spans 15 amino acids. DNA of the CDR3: TGCGCCAGCATGGCAGGGAGGTCCTATAATTCACCCCTCCACTTT. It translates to CASMAGRSYNSPLHF.

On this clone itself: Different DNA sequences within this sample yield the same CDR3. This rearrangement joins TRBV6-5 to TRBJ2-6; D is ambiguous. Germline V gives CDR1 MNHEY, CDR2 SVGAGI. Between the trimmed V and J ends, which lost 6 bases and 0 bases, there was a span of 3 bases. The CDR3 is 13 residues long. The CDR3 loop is CASRTSGANVLTF. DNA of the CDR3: TGTGCCAGCAGGACCTCTGGGGCCAACGTCCTGACTTTC.

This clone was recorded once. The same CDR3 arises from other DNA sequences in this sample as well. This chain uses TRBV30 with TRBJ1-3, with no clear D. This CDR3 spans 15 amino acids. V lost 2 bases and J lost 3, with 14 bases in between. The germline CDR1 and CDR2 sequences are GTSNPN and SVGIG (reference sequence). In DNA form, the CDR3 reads TGTGCCTGGAGTCCCGACGGCCGGCATGGAAACACCATATATTTT. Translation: CAWSPDGRHGNTIYF.

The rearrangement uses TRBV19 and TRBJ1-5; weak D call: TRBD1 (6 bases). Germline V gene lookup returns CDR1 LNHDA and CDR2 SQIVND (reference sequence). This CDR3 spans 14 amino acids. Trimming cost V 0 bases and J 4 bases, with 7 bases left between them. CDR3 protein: CASSIDRGNQPQHF. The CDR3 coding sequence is TGTGCCAGTAGTATAGACAGGGGTAATCAGCCCCAGCATTTT.

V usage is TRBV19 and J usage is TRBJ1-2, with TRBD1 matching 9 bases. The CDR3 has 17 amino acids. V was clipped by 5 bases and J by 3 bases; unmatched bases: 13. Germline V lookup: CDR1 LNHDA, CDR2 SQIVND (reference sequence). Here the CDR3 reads CASSPHKVRTGDYGYTF. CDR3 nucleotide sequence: TGTGCCAGTAGTCCCCACAAAGTACGGACAGGGGACTATGGCTACACCTTC. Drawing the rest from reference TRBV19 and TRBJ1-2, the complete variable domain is DGGITQSPKYLFRKEGQNVTLSCEQNLNHDAMYWYRQDPGQGLRLIYYSQIVNDFQKGDIAEGYSVSREKKESFPLTVTSAQKNPTAFYLCASSPHKVRTGDYGYTFGSGTRLTVV.

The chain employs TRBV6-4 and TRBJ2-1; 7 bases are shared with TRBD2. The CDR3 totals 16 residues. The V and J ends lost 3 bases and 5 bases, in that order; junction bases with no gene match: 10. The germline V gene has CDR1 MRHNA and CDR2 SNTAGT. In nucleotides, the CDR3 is TGTGCCAGCAGTGATATGGGTCTAGCGGCTAACAATGAGCAGTTCTTC. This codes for CASSDMGLAANNEQFF.

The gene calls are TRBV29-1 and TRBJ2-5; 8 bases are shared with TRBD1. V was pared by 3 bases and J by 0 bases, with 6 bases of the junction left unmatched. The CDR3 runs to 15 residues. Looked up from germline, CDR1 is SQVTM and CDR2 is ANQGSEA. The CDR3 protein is CSVELDRDYQETQYF. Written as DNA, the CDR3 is TGCAGCGTTGAGTTGGACAGGGATTACCAAGAGACCCAGTACTTC. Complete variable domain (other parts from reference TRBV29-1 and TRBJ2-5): SAVISQKPSRDICQRGTSLTIQCQVDSQVTMMFWYRQQPGQSLTLIATANQGSEATYESGFVIDKFPISRPNLTFSTLTVSNMSPEDSSIYLCSVELDRDYQETQYFGPGTRLLVL.

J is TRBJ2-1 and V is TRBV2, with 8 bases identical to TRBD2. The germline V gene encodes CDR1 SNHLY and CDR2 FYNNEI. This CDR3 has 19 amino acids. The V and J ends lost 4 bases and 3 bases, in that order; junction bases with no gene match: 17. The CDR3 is CASSGEPSGRMLSYNEQFF. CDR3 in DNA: TGTGCCAGCAGTGGGGAACCGAGCGGGAGAATGTTAAGCTACAATGAGCAGTTCTTC. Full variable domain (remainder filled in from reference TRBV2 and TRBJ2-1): EPEVTQTPSHQVTQMGQEVILRCVPISNHLYFYWYRQILGQKVEFLVSFYNNEISEKSEIFDDQFSVERPDGSNFTLKIRSTKLEDSAMYFCASSGEPSGRMLSYNEQFFGPGTRLTVL.

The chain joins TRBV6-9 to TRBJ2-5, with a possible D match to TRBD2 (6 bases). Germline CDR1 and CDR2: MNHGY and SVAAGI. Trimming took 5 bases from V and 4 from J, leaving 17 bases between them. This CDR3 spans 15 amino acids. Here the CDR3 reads CASSLPGVKAETQYF. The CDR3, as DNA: TGTGCCAGCAGTCTCCCGGGGGTTAAGGCAGAGACCCAGTACTTC.

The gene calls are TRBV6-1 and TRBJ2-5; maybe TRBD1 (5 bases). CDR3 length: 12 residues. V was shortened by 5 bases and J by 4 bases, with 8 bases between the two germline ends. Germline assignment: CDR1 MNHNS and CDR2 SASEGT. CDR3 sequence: CASSQGRETQYF. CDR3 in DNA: TGTGCCAGCAGTCAGGGTCGAGAGACCCAGTACTTC.

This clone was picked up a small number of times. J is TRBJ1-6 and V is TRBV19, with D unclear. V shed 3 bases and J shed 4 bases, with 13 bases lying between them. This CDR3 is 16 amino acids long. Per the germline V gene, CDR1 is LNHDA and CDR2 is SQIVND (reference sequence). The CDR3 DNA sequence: TGTGCCAGTAGTATCGAGGCTTTGGGGTATAATTCACCCCTCCACTTT. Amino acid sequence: CASSIEALGYNSPLHF.

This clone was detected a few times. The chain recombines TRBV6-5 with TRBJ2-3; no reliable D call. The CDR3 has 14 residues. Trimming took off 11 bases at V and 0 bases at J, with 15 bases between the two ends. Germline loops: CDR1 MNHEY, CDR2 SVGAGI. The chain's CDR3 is CAAGRRASTDTQYF. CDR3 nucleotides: TGTGCCGCCGGAAGGAGAGCTAGCACAGATACGCAGTATTTT.